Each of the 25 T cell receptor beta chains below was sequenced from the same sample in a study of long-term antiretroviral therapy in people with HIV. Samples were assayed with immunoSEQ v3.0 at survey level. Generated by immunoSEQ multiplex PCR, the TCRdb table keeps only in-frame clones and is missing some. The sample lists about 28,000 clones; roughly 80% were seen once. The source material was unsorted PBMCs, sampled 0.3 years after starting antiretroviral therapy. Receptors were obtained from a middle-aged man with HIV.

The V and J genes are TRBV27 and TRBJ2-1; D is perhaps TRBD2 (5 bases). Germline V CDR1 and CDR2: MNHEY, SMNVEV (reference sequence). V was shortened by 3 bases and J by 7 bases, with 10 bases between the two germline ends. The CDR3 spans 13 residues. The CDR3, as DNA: TGTGCCAGCAGTTTGAGGGATATGAATGAGCAGTTCTTC. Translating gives CASSLRDMNEQFF.

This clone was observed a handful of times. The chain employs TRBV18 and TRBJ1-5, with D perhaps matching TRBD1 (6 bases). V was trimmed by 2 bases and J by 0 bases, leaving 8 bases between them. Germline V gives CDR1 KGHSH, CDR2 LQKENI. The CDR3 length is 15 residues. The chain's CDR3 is CASSPRGVSNQPQHF. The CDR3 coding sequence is TGTGCCAGCTCACCAAGGGGGGTTAGCAATCAGCCCCAGCATTTT.

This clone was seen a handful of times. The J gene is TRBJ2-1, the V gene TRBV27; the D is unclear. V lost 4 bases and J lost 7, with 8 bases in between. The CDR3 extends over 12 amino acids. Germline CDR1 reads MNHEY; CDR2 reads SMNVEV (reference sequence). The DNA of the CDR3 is TGTGCCAGCAGTTCCCGGTTGAATGAGCAGTTCTTC. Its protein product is CASSSRLNEQFF.

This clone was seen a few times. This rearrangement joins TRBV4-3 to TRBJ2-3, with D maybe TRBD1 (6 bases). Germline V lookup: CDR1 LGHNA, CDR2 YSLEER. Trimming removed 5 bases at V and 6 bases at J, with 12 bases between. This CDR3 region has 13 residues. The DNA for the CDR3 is TGCGCCAGCAGCAGGACAGCCGTGGATACGCAGTATTTT. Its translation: CASSRTAVDTQYF.

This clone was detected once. Written as DNA, the CDR3 is TGTGCCAGCAGTTTACGGCAGGGGCTGCGACAATACGAGCAGTACTTC. This encodes CASSLRQGLRQYEQYF. This sequence joins TRBV28 and TRBJ2-7; the D gene is possibly TRBD1 (6 bases). Germline V gene data show CDR1 as MDHEN and CDR2 as SYDVKM. The CDR3 is 16 amino acids. Trimming removed 2 bases from V and 4 bases from J, with 18 bases in between.

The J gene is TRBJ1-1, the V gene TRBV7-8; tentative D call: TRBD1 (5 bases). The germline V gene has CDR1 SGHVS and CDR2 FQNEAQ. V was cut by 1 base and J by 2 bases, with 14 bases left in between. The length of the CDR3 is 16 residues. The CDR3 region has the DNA TGTGCCAGCAGCTTAGTAGGGCAGGGTGGAAACACTGAAGCTTTCTTT. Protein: CASSLVGQGGNTEAFF.

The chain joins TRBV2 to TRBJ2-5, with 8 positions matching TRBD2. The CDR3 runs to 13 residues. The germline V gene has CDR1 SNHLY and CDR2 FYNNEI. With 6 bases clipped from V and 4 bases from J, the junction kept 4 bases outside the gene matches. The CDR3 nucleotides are TGTGCCAGCAGCGGGGGGGCCGGAGAGACCCAGTACTTC. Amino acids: CASSGGAGETQYF. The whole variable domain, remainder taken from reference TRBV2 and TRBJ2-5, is EPEVTQTPSHQVTQMGQEVILRCVPISNHLYFYWYRQILGQKVEFLVSFYNNEISEKSEIFDDQFSVERPDGSNFTLKIRSTKLEDSAMYFCASSGGAGETQYFGPGTRLLVL.

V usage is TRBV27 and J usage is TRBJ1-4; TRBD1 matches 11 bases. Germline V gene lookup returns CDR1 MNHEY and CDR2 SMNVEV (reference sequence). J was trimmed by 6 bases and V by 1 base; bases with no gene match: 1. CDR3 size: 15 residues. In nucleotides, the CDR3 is TGTGCCAGCAGTTTATGGGGACAGGGGGATGAAAAACTGTTTTTT. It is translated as CASSLWGQGDEKLFF. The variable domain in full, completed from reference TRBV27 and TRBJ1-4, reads EAQVTQNPRYLITVTGKKLTVTCSQNMNHEYMSWYRQDPGLGLRQIYYSMNVEVTDKGDVPEGYKVSRKEKRNFPLILESPSPNQTSLYFCASSLWGQGDEKLFFGSGTQLSVL.

The DNA for the CDR3 is TGCGCCAGCAGCTCGCAGGGTGGGTACCAAGAGACCCAGTACTTC. Protein product: CASSSQGGYQETQYF. V gene TRBV5-1 combines with J gene TRBJ2-5; perhaps TRBD1 as D (5 bases). Germline CDR1 reads SGHRS; CDR2 reads YFSETQ. The V end was cut by 3 bases, the J end by 0 bases, with 12 bases between. The length of the CDR3 is 15 residues.

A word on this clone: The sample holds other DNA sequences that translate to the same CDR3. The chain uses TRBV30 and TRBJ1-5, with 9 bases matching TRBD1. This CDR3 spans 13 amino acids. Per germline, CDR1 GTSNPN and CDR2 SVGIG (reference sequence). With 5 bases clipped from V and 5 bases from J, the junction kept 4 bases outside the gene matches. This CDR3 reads CAWSRDRDQPQHF. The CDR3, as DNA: TGTGCCTGGTCCCGGGACAGGGATCAGCCCCAGCATTTT.

CDR3 DNA: TGTGCCAGTAGTCCTCGGACAGGGGGGTATAGCAATCAGCCCCAGCATTTT. Translation: CASSPRTGGYSNQPQHF. The V gene is TRBV19, the J gene TRBJ1-5; the match to TRBD1 covers 10 bases. CDR3 length equals 17 residues. V gave up 5 bases and J gave up 0 bases; unmatched junction bases: 7. CDR1 and CDR2 from the germline V gene are LNHDA and SQIVND (reference sequence).

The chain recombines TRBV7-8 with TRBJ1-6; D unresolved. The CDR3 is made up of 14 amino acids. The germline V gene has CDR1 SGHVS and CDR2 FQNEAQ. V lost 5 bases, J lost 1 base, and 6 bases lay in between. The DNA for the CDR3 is TGTGCCAGCAGCGGTGTTTCCTATAATTCACCCCTCCACTTT. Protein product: CASSGVSYNSPLHF. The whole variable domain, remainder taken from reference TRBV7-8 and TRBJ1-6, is GAGVSQSPRYKVAKRGQDVALRCDPISGHVSLFWYQQALGQGPEFLTYFQNEAQLDKSGLPSDRFFAERPEGSVSTLKIQRTQQEDSAVYLCASSGVSYNSPLHFGNGTRLTVT.

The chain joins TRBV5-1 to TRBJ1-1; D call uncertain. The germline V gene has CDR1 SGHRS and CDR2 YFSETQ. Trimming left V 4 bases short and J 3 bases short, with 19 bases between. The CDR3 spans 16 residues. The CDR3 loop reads CASSPYGPRIDTEAFF. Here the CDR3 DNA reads TGCGCCAGCAGCCCCTACGGTCCCAGGATCGACACTGAAGCTTTCTTT.

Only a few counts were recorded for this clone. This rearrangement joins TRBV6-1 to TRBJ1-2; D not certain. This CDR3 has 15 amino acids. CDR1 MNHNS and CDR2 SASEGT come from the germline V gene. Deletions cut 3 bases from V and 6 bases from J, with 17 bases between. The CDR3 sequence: CASSDAGPPMDGYTF. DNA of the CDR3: TGTGCCAGCAGTGACGCCGGGCCCCCGATGGATGGCTACACCTTC.

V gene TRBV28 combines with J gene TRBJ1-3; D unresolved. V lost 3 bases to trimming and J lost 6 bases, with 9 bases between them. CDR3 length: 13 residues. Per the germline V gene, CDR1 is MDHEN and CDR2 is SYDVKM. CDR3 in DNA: TGTGCCAGCAGTTTTGGAGATTCAAACACCATATATTTT. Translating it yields CASSFGDSNTIYF.

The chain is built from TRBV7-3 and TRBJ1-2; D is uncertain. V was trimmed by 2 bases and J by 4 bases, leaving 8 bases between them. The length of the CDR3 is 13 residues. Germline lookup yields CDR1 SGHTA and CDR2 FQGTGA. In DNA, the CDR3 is TGTGCCAGCAGCTTAGGTCCAGCCTATGGCTACACCTTC. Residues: CASSLGPAYGYTF.

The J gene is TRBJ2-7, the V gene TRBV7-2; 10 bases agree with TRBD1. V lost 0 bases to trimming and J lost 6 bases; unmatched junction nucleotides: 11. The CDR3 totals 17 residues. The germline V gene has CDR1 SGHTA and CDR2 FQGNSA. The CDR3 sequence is CASSLALSRDRGLEQYF. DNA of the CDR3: TGTGCCAGCAGCTTAGCGCTCAGTCGGGACAGGGGTCTCGAGCAGTACTTC.

The CDR3 DNA follows: TGCGCCAGCAGCCCGGGGACAGGGGGTGAAAAACTGTTTTTT. Protein product: CASSPGTGGEKLFF. V usage is TRBV5-1 and J usage is TRBJ1-4; 11 bases fit TRBD1. Germline lookup yields CDR1 SGHRS and CDR2 YFSETQ. CDR3 length: 14 amino acids. V dropped 4 bases and J dropped 7; count of bases not matched to a gene: 3.

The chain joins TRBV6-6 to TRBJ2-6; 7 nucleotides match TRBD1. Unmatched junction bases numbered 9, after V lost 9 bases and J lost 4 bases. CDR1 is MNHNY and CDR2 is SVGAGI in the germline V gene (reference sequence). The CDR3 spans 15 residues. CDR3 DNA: TGTGCCAGTTCCTCCGAGGGGGCCGGGGCCAACGTCCTGACTTTC. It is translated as CASSSEGAGANVLTF.

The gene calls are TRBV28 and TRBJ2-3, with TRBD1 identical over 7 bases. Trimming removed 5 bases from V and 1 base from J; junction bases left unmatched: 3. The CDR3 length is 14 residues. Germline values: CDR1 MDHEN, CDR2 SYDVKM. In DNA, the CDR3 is TGTGCCAGCAGTCCCGGACAGGGCACAGATACGCAGTATTTT. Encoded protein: CASSPGQGTDTQYF.

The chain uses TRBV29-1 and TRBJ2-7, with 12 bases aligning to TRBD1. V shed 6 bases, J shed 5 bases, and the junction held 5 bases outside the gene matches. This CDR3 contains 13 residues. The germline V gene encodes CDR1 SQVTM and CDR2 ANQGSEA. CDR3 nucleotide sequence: TGCAGCGTCCAGGGACAGGGGGCCCACGAGCAGTACTTC. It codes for CSVQGQGAHEQYF.

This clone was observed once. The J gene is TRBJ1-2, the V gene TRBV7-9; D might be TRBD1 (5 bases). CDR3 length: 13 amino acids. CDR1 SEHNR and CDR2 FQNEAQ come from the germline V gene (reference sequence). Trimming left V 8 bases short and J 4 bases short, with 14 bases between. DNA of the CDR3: TGTGCCAGCGCTAGGCAGGGTGGCTATGGCTACACCTTC. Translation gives CASARQGGYGYTF.

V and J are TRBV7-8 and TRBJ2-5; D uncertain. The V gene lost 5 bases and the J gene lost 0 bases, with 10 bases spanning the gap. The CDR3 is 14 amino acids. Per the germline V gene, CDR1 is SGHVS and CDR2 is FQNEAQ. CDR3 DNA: TGTGCCAGCAGCGCCGACTGGTACCAAGAGACCCAGTACTTC. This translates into CASSADWYQETQYF.

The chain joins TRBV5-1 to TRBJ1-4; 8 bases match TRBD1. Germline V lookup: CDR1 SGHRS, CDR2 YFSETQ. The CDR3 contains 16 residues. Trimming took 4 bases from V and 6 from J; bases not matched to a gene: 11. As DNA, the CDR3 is TGCGCCAGCAGCACGATCTGGACAGGGCGGTATGAAAAACTGTTTTTT. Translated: CASSTIWTGRYEKLFF.

The CDR3 here is CASSGGAGRSYEQYF. In DNA, the CDR3 is TGTGCCAGCAGCGGTGGGGCGGGACGCTCCTACGAGCAGTACTTC. This sequence joins TRBV7-8 and TRBJ2-7; a possible D gene is TRBD2 (6 bases). The CDR3 runs 15 residues. Trimming cost V 5 bases and J 0 bases, with 14 bases left between them. Germline V gives CDR1 SGHVS, CDR2 FQNEAQ.